Detailed here is one TCR beta chain. Germline CDR1 MNHEY, CDR2 SMNVEV (reference sequence). The CDR3 sequence is 12 residues long. V lost 6 bases, J lost 5 bases, and 10 bases lay in between. This record belongs to a study of blood T cell repertoires in COVID-19. Per the original methods: Amplification of reference gene primers was used by the study to estimate nucleated cell counts. Clones were read by immunoSEQ multiplex PCR, and TCRdb kept only the in-frame ones, dropping some. V, J and clone size derive from that table, while D and trimming were established from the DNA sequence. The table lists 200,000 to 250,000 clones, around nine tenths of them singletons.

The source material was peripheral blood. The receptor comes from a woman aged 60-75 years with acute or convalescent COVID-19. The genes are TRBV27 and TRBJ1-2; TRBD1 might be the D (6 bases). CDR3: CASRGTFYGYTF. CDR3 DNA sequence: TGTGCCAGCAGAGGGACATTTTATGGCTACACCTTC.